This T cell receptor beta chain was retrieved from a study of response to subunit inactivated influenza vaccine. Study-wide findings and caveats: The authors suggested that few new T cells are recruited per seasonal influenza vaccination.

A note on this clonotype: Its antigen is not identified.

CDR1 is SQVTM, CDR2 ANQGSEA, per germline. Trimming stripped 4 bases from V and 2 bases from J, with 11 bases between. The CDR3 is made up of 14 amino acids. TCRdb passed the RT-PCR reads through MiXCR, listing each CDR3 protein once. The sample shows about 170,000 distinct CDR3 sequences, around 12% of them seen only once. This sample also belongs to another study, concerning T cells expressing NK-cell markers. Per that study: 5'RACE template switching built TCR beta cDNA with unique molecular identifiers. Seropositivity for HCMV was found in seven of the eight sequenced donors, with one seronegative.

This specimen was CD8+ T cells sorted from PBMCs, taken 12 days after vaccination. This sequence was found in a middle-aged man who received an inactivated influenza vaccine. The V and J genes are TRBV29-1 and TRBJ2-2; D is possibly TRBD1 (5 bases). For the CDR3, the DNA is TGCAGCGTTGTTGACAGCCTCAACACCGGGGAGCTGTTTTTT. Translated: CSVVDSLNTGELFF.